This TCR beta chain comes out of a study of shared T cell receptors in the human thymus. Libraries were prepared by immunoSEQ multiplex PCR; TCRdb keeps only in-frame clonotypes and omits some of them. The sample records around 730,000 clones, over 75% being singletons. V shed 7 bases and J shed 8 bases, with 23 bases lying between them. The CDR3 consists of 15 residues. The germline gives CDR1 SGHTA, CDR2 FQGNSA. The same data also contributed to another study, on human thymus T cells. That study adds: Finnish infants who were healthy and having corrective surgery for congenital heart defects made up the donors. Obtained as resections during corrective heart surgery, the thymus tissue was then studied. As related research reported, thymic repertoires overlapped highly among unrelated individuals.

The genes are TRBV7-2 and TRBJ1-2; D remains unclear. The TCR comes from a girl less than two years old with a congenital heart defect. Sequencing used thymocytes. The CDR3 DNA follows: TGTGCCAGCACCTCGCTCGTGGGAGGATGGCGGGGCTACACCTTC. Its translation is CASTSLVGGWRGYTF.